This note documents a single T cell receptor (beta chain) sequence. It was locally advanced or metastatic urothelial carcinoma that patients had. Assay: immunoSEQ multiplex PCR; the TCRdb copy retains only in-frame clones and omits some. Among tens of thousands of clones listed, 60% to 85% were seen once. This entry is derived from a study of PD-L1 blockade in urothelial cancer. Turning to the study itself: Patients with male sex and bladder-origin urothelial cancer accounted for about 85% of the roughly 29 enrolled.

V lost 4 bases and J 3 bases, leaving 13 bases between the germline ends. Per the germline V gene, CDR1 is MDHEN and CDR2 is SYDVKM. This CDR3 is built from 14 residues. This TCR came from a man aged 70 or older with urothelial cancer. The starting material was PBMCs, obtained around atezolizumab (anti-PD-L1) treatment. V usage is TRBV28 and J usage is TRBJ2-7; tentatively, D is TRBD1 (6 bases). The CDR3 loop is CASSSIDRIYEQYF. The CDR3 region has the DNA TGTGCCAGCAGTTCTATCGACAGGATCTACGAGCAGTACTTC.